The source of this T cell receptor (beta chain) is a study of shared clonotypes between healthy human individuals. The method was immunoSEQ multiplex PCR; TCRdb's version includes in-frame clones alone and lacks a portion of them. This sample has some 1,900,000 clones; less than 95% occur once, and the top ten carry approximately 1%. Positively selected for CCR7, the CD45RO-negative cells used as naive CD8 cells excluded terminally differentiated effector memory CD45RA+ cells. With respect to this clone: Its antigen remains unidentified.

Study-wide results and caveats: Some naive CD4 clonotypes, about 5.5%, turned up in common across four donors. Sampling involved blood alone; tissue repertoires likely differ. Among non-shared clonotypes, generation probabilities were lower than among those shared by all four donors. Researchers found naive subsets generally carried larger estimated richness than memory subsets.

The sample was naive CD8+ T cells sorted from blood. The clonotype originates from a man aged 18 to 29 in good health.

This CDR3 is CASSLSTSVYNEQFF. The CDR3 bases are TGCGCCAGCAGCTTATCGACTAGTGTCTACAATGAGCAGTTCTTC. V usage is TRBV5-1 and J usage is TRBJ2-1; D possibly corresponds to TRBD2 (6 bases). Looked up from germline, CDR1 is SGHRS and CDR2 is YFSETQ. V lost 2 bases, J lost 3 bases, and 12 bases lay in between. There are 15 residues in the CDR3.